One sample yielded the 22 T cell receptor beta chains listed below, sequenced in a study of blood T cell repertoires in COVID-19. This table comes from immunoSEQ multiplex PCR, and its TCRdb copy is limited to in-frame clones, with some not included. The data show roughly 300,000 clones, roughly nine tenths seen once. Sequenced input: PBMCs or T cells enriched from blood (not recorded which). The receptors come from a woman between 25 and 40 years old who had recovered from COVID-19.

V usage is TRBV30 and J usage is TRBJ2-3, with D hard to call. V lost 0 bases to trimming and J lost 6 bases, with 7 bases between them. From germline, CDR1 is GTSNPN and CDR2 SVGIG (reference sequence). This CDR3 is 12 amino acids long. CDR3 sequence (DNA): TGTGCCTGGAGTGTACTGATGGATACGCAGTATTTT. Translating gives CAWSVLMDTQYF.

The chain employs TRBV19 and TRBJ1-4, with D perhaps matching TRBD1 (5 bases). V dropped 9 bases and J dropped 6 bases, with 11 bases sitting between them. Germline V gene data show CDR1 as LNHDA and CDR2 as SQIVND (reference sequence). CDR3 length equals 12 residues. CDR3: CASKKGDEKLFF. CDR3 in DNA: TGTGCCAGCAAAAAAGGGGATGAAAAACTGTTTTTT.

V gene TRBV5-1 combines with J gene TRBJ2-7; D is unclear. CDR3 size: 13 residues. Germline CDR1 SGHRS, CDR2 YFSETQ. The ends were cut back, 5 bases at V and 6 bases at J, with 15 bases in the middle. CDR3 sequence: CASRYGFDGEQYF. The CDR3 coding sequence is TGCGCCAGCAGGTACGGGTTTGACGGCGAGCAGTACTTC.

In its sample, this clone was seen a few times. The rearrangement joins TRBV10-3 to TRBJ1-2, with 10 bases aligning to TRBD1. This CDR3 comprises 14 residues. The junction had 5 bases not matched to a gene; V was cut back by 2 bases and J by 8 bases. The germline V gene has CDR1 ENHRY and CDR2 SYGVKD. Written as DNA, the CDR3 is TGTGCCATCAGTGAGACGGGACAGGGGACGGGCTACACCTTC. It specifies CAISETGQGTGYTF.

The chain recombines TRBV19 with TRBJ2-6, with D perhaps matching TRBD1 (6 bases). The ends were cut back, 7 bases at V and 1 base at J, with 11 bases in the middle. Germline CDR1 is LNHDA and CDR2 is SQIVND (reference sequence). The length of the CDR3 is 15 residues. Written as DNA, the CDR3 is TGTGCCAGTAACAAAGGACAGTCTGGGGCCAACGTCCTGACTTTC. It codes for CASNKGQSGANVLTF.

The V call is TRBV11-3, the J call TRBJ2-1, with D tentatively TRBD2 (5 bases). The CDR3 length is 13 residues. The V end lost 2 bases, the J end lost 9 bases, and 11 bases lay between the germline ends. The germline V gene encodes CDR1 SGHNT and CDR2 YENEEA. This CDR3 is CASSLPPSSEQFF. CDR3 coding DNA: TGTGCCAGCAGCTTACCACCTAGCTCTGAGCAGTTCTTC. Using reference TRBV11-3 and TRBJ2-1 for the parts outside the CDR3, the full variable domain is EAGVVQSPRYKIIEKKQPVAFWCNPISGHNTLYWYLQNLGQGPELLIRYENEEAVDDSQLPKDRFSAERLKGVDSTLKIQPAELGDSAVYLCASSLPPSSEQFFGPGTRLTVL.

A word on this clone: Other DNA sequences from this sample encode an identical CDR3 as well. The V and J genes are TRBV6-5 and TRBJ1-2; 12 bases are a match to TRBD1. In germline, CDR1 is MNHEY, CDR2 SVGAGI. The V and J ends lost 5 bases and 8 bases, in that order; junction bases with no gene match: 3. The CDR3 totals 13 residues. CDR3 in DNA: TGTGCCAGCAGTCGGGACAGGGGGCCGGGCTACACCTTC. Translated, it gives CASSRDRGPGYTF.

The chain joins TRBV30 to TRBJ2-7; maybe TRBD2 (6 bases). CDR1 and CDR2 from the germline V gene are GTSNPN and SVGIG (reference sequence). Trimming stripped 8 bases from V and 5 bases from J, with 22 bases between. The CDR3 runs to 14 residues. The CDR3 sequence is CARKGQGGLNEQYF. As DNA, the CDR3 is TGTGCCCGGAAAGGGCAGGGAGGCCTGAACGAGCAGTACTTC.

J is TRBJ2-3 and V is TRBV7-3; the D gene is possibly TRBD1 (5 bases). The CDR3 length is 13 residues. Trimming shortened V by 2 bases and J by 8 bases, and 11 bases separated the two germline ends. CDR1 and CDR2 from the germline V gene are SGHTA and FQGTGA. The CDR3 DNA sequence: TGTGCCAGCAGCTTAGGGGCAGTCGGTACGCAGTATTTT. Residues: CASSLGAVGTQYF.

The V gene is TRBV2, the J gene TRBJ2-3; D possibly corresponds to TRBD2 (6 bases). This CDR3 comprises 15 residues. V was pared by 8 bases and J by 2 bases, with 17 bases between. The V gene's germline CDR1 is SNHLY and CDR2 FYNNEI. The CDR3 is CASEGTGSPTDTQYF. The CDR3 coding sequence is TGTGCCAGCGAGGGGACCGGGAGCCCCACAGATACGCAGTATTTT.

This clone occurred a few times. The chain is built from TRBV6-5 and TRBJ1-1, with a weak D call TRBD1 (6 bases). Per the germline V gene, CDR1 is MNHEY and CDR2 is SVGAGI. The CDR3 has 15 residues. V was pared by 2 bases and J by 3 bases, with 13 bases between. The CDR3 loop is CASSYADSRYTEAFF. CDR3 DNA sequence: TGTGCCAGCAGTTACGCGGACAGCCGTTACACTGAAGCTTTCTTT.

This chain links TRBV4-3 with TRBJ2-2; TRBD2 matches 9 bases. The ends lost 2 bases at V and 1 base at J; junction bases unmatched: 11. Germline CDR1 is LGHNA and CDR2 is YSLEER. This CDR3 has 19 residues. DNA of the CDR3: TGCGCCAGCAGCCAATCAAGAGGTAGCGGGGGCCTGAACACCGGGGAGCTGTTTTTT. Translating it yields CASSQSRGSGGLNTGELFF.

CDR3 protein: CASRGQTGPNTEAFF. The CDR3 DNA follows: TGTGCCAGCAGGGGACAAACAGGGCCGAACACTGAAGCTTTCTTT. The J gene is TRBJ1-1, the V gene TRBV6-4; possibly TRBD1 for D (6 bases). Between the trimmed V and J ends, which lost 6 bases and 1 base, there was a span of 15 bases. The CDR3 is 15 amino acids. CDR1 MRHNA and CDR2 SNTAGT come from the germline V gene.

The chain uses TRBV11-2 and TRBJ2-1; D is perhaps TRBD2 (5 bases). The V end was cut by 5 bases, the J end by 5 bases, with 16 bases between. Germline V CDR1 and CDR2: SGHAT, FQNNGV. The CDR3 runs 15 residues. The chain's CDR3 is CASSPLDLAHNEQFF. The DNA of the CDR3 is TGTGCCAGCAGCCCCCTGGATCTAGCCCACAATGAGCAGTTCTTC.

The V call is TRBV27, the J call TRBJ1-5; 7 nucleotides align to TRBD1. This CDR3 contains 15 residues. The germline CDR1 and CDR2 sequences are MNHEY and SMNVEV (reference sequence). V dropped 2 bases and J dropped 6; count of bases not matched to a gene: 7. This chain's CDR3 is CASSLGQGGIQPQHF. In DNA, the CDR3 is TGTGCCAGCAGTTTAGGGCAGGGGGGCATTCAGCCCCAGCATTTT.

J is TRBJ1-2 and V is TRBV30; D gene ambiguous. Germline CDR1 is GTSNPN and CDR2 is SVGIG (reference sequence). CDR3 length equals 14 residues. Trimming took 0 bases from V and 6 from J, leaving 14 bases between them. The CDR3 bases are TGTGCCTGGAGTGTAGTCTTGAGGGCTGATGGCTACACCTTC. It specifies CAWSVVLRADGYTF.

The chain has TRBV7-2 and TRBJ1-1; possible D gene TRBD1, 6 bases. V was pared by 3 bases and J by 7 bases, with 18 bases between. The CDR3 loop spans 15 amino acids. In germline, CDR1 is SGHTA, CDR2 FQGNSA. The CDR3 DNA follows: TGTGCCAGCAGCTTGTCGGGACATCCATCTCTTGAAGCTTTCTTT. Translating it yields CASSLSGHPSLEAFF.

The chain has TRBV3-1 (or the pseudogene TRBV3-2) and TRBJ2-6; D perhaps matches TRBD1 (6 bases). The germline gives CDR1 LGHDT, CDR2 YNNKEL (reference sequence). The ends were cut back, 3 bases at V and 11 bases at J, with 11 bases in the middle. This CDR3 region has 13 residues. CDR3 coding DNA: TGTGCCAGCAGCCACCAGGGGTCGGACGTCCTGACTTTC. Amino acid sequence: CASSHQGSDVLTF.

About this clone: Germline is not matched at one junction end, which may reflect a read error. J is TRBJ1-2 and V is TRBV30; 8 bases map to TRBD1. This CDR3 region has 11 residues. The germline gives CDR1 GTSNPN, CDR2 SVGIG (reference sequence). The CDR3: CAWSVNDRGAF. CDR3 in DNA: TGTGCCTGGAGTGTAAACGACAGGGGAGCCTTC.

Regarding this clone: This sample also contains other DNA sequences that code for the same CDR3. The chain joins TRBV3-1 (or the pseudogene TRBV3-2) to TRBJ2-7, with 7 bases lining up with TRBD1. CDR3 length: 13 residues. CDR1 is LGHDT and CDR2 is YNNKEL in the germline V gene (reference sequence). Trimming took 4 bases from V and 1 from J; bases not matched to a gene: 1. CDR3 in amino acids: CASSPTGSYEQYF. The DNA for the CDR3 is TGTGCCAGCAGCCCGACAGGGTCCTACGAGCAGTACTTC.

The CDR3 region is CASSPRGRGNTEAFF. The DNA for the CDR3 is TGTGCCAGCAGCCCGAGGGGCAGGGGAAACACTGAAGCTTTCTTT. The J gene is TRBJ1-1, the V gene TRBV3-1 (or the pseudogene TRBV3-2); possibly TRBD1 for D (6 bases). This CDR3 spans 15 amino acids. Germline lookup yields CDR1 LGHDT and CDR2 YNNKEL (reference sequence). V was shortened by 4 bases and J by 2 bases, with 14 bases between the two germline ends.

The chain links TRBV16 to TRBJ1-5; D might be TRBD1 (5 bases). Germline values: CDR1 KGHSY, CDR2 FQNENV. The germline V and J ends were trimmed by 0 bases and 2 bases, with 8 bases remaining between them. The CDR3 is 15 residues long. Here the CDR3 reads CASSQSSQGNQPQHF. CDR3 DNA: TGTGCCAGCAGCCAATCGTCACAGGGCAATCAGCCCCAGCATTTT. Complete variable domain (other parts from reference TRBV16 and TRBJ1-5): GEEVAQTPKHLVRGEGQKAKLYCAPIKGHSYVFWYQQVLKNEFKFLISFQNENVFDETGMPKERFSAKCLPNSPCSLEIQATKLEDSAVYFCASSQSSQGNQPQHFGDGTRLSIL.